These T cell receptor beta chains were read from a single sample in a study of T cells after yellow fever vaccination. MiXCR was run by TCRdb on the 5' RACE reads, yielding one entry per CDR3 protein. Here the sample spans approximately 300,000 distinct CDR3 sequences, 8% to 10% being singletons. The sequences come from PBMCs, collected on the day of the first yellow fever vaccination. The source is a man between 18 and 29 years old who received the YFV17D yellow fever vaccine. The CDR3 runs from the conserved cysteine through the conserved F or W. A D gene is named only where the DNA matches it firmly. Not all rows give a size; the values are once, few, many and, for expanded clones, a class.

v_gene	abundance	d_gene	len	j_gene	CDR3aa	CDR3nt
TRBV12-3/TRBV12-4	few	TRBD1	14	TRBJ2-2	CASSRDRVHGELFF	TGTGCCAGCAGCCGGGACAGGGTTCACGGGGAGCTGTTTTTT
TRBV7-9	few	.	14	TRBJ2-1	CASSLGGQNNEQFF	TGTGCCAGCAGCTTAGGTGGACAAAACAATGAGCAGTTCTTC
TRBV7-9	.	TRBD2	16	TRBJ2-1	CASSPRARGGYNEQFF	TGTGCCAGCAGCCCACGAGCGCGGGGGGGCTACAATGAGCAGTTCTTC
TRBV5-1	many	TRBD1	14	TRBJ2-5	CASSGGQGAETQYF	TGCGCCAGCAGCGGGGGACAGGGTGCGGAGACCCAGTACTTC
TRBV5-4	few	.	14	TRBJ2-1	CASSLGGAYNEQFF	TGTGCCAGCAGCTTGGGGGGGGCCTACAATGAGCAGTTCTTC
TRBV20-1	few	.	11	TRBJ1-2	CSAPNMGGYTF	TGCAGTGCGCCGAATATGGGTGGCTACACCTTC
TRBV27	.	.	14	TRBJ2-3	CASSPRTTPDTQYF	TGTGCCAGCAGTCCCCGGACTACCCCAGATACGCAGTATTTT
TRBV5-1	few	TRBD1	14	TRBJ2-1	CASSVGTGENEQFF	TGCGCCAGCAGCGTCGGGACAGGGGAAAATGAGCAGTTCTTC
TRBV10-3	.	.	13	TRBJ1-2	CAISAVGLRGYTF	TGTGCCATCAGTGCTGTGGGGCTGAGGGGCTACACCTTC
TRBV7-3	.	TRBD1	13	TRBJ2-7	CASSTGTGYEQYF	TGTGCCAGCAGCACAGGGACAGGCTACGAGCAGTACTTC
TRBV6-4	few	.	14	TRBJ2-1	CASKSSPGGYEQFF	TGTGCCAGCAAATCATCCCCCGGCGGCTATGAGCAGTTCTTC
TRBV12-3/TRBV12-4	few	.	14	TRBJ1-1	CASSPGGWGTEAFF	TGTGCCAGCAGCCCCGGGGGGTGGGGGACTGAAGCTTTCTTT
TRBV30	.	.	15	TRBJ2-1	CAWSVGVFSYNEQFF	TGTGCCTGGAGTGTTGGGGTGTTTTCCTACAATGAGCAGTTCTTC
TRBV24-1	many	.	17	TRBJ2-3	CATSDFPEGPSADTQYF	TGTGCCACCAGTGATTTTCCGGAAGGGCCAAGCGCAGATACGCAGTATTTT
TRBV29-1	few	.	14	TRBJ2-7	CSVEFGGTSYEQYF	TGCAGCGTTGAATTTGGGGGGACGTCCTACGAGCAGTACTTC
TRBV5-1	many	.	15	TRBJ1-5	CASSLEADSNQPQHF	TGCGCCAGCAGCTTGGAGGCTGATAGCAATCAGCCCCAGCATTTT
TRBV4-3	few	TRBD2	19	TRBJ2-1	CASSSRTSGGHSSYNEQFF	TGCGCCAGCAGCTCAAGGACTAGCGGGGGTCACAGCTCCTACAATGAGCAGTTCTTC
TRBV4-1	few	TRBD1	15	TRBJ1-2	CASSPDRGPSYGYTF	TGCGCCAGCAGCCCCGACAGGGGACCTTCCTATGGCTACACCTTC
TRBV7-2	many	.	14	TRBJ2-2	CASSPRRATGELFF	TGTGCCAGCAGCCCGCGGAGGGCCACCGGGGAGCTGTTTTTT
TRBV5-1	few	TRBD2	15	TRBJ2-5	CASRRGSGVLETQYF	TGCGCCAGCCGCCGGGGGAGCGGGGTATTGGAGACCCAGTACTTC
TRBV4-2	many	.	16	TRBJ2-3	CASSNRAGAVADTQYF	TGTGCCAGCAGCAACAGGGCCGGGGCCGTGGCAGATACGCAGTATTTT
TRBV7-7	.	.	14	TRBJ2-5	CASLPDGYQETQYF	TGTGCCAGCCTTCCCGACGGGTACCAAGAGACCCAGTACTTC
TRBV5-6	few	.	13	TRBJ1-2	CASSQLGSYGYTF	TGTGCCAGCAGCCAGCTGGGATCCTATGGCTACACCTTC
TRBV2	.	TRBD2	18	TRBJ2-1	CAFSLGTSGALSYNEQFF	TGTGCCTTCAGCTTAGGGACTAGCGGGGCCCTCTCCTACAATGAGCAGTTCTTC
TRBV7-8	few	.	15	TRBJ2-3	CASSIRRGSTDTQYF	TGTGCCAGCAGCATCCGCCGAGGGAGCACAGATACGCAGTATTTT
TRBV19	few	TRBD1	14	TRBJ2-7	CASSKHRGSYEQYF	TGTGCCAGTAGTAAGCACAGGGGATCCTACGAGCAGTACTTC
TRBV6-1	.	.	17	TRBJ1-1	CASSKHWDPRRNTEAFF	TGTGCCAGCAGTAAGCACTGGGACCCTCGGAGGAACACTGAAGCTTTCTTT
TRBV12-3/TRBV12-4	many	.	14	TRBJ1-1	CASSLTSWDTEAFF	TGTGCCAGCAGTCTAACGTCTTGGGACACTGAAGCTTTCTTT
TRBV6-1	.	.	17	TRBJ2-2	CASSEALQLTNTGELFF	TGTGCCAGCAGTGAAGCGCTCCAGCTCACGAACACCGGGGAGCTGTTTTTT
TRBV12-3/TRBV12-4	few	.	16	TRBJ2-7	CASSPPDRHPPGEQYF	TGTGCCAGCAGCCCCCCTGACAGGCATCCGCCTGGCGAGCAGTACTTC
TRBV19	few	.	13	TRBJ2-1	CASSIYLINEQFF	TGTGCCAGTAGTATTTATCTAATAAATGAGCAGTTCTTC
TRBV7-2	many	.	12	TRBJ2-5	CASSSYQETQYF	TGTGCCAGCAGCTCTTACCAAGAGACCCAGTACTTC
TRBV7-2	few	TRBD2	15	TRBJ2-1	CASSQSGGSYNEQFF	TGTGCCAGCAGCCAGAGCGGGGGGTCCTACAATGAGCAGTTCTTC
TRBV7-9	.	TRBD2	15	TRBJ2-2	CASSSRTSEAGELFF	TGTGCCAGCAGCTCCCGGACTAGCGAGGCCGGGGAGCTGTTTTTT
TRBV6-1	many	TRBD1	14	TRBJ1-5	CASSRDSNNQPQHF	TGTGCCAGCAGTCGGGACAGTAACAATCAGCCCCAGCATTTT
TRBV6-2/TRBV6-3	many	.	14	TRBJ1-2	CASNDFSANYGYTF	TGTGCCAGCAATGACTTCAGTGCTAACTATGGCTACACCTTC
TRBV13	.	.	13	TRBJ1-6	CASSLNEGSPLHF	TGTGCCAGCAGCTTAAATGAGGGTTCACCCCTCCACTTT
TRBV29-1	few	.	17	TRBJ2-1	CSVLWGFGRGAYNEQFF	TGCAGCGTTCTATGGGGGTTCGGCAGGGGGGCCTACAATGAGCAGTTCTTC
TRBV5-1	few	TRBD1	14	TRBJ2-5	CASRDRVGQETQYF	TGCGCCAGCAGGGACAGGGTGGGGCAAGAGACCCAGTACTTC
TRBV27	many	TRBD2	14	TRBJ2-5	CASSTAREGETQYF	TGTGCCAGCTCAACGGCCAGGGAGGGCGAGACCCAGTACTTC
TRBV20-1	.	TRBD1	13	TRBJ2-7	CSASQGASYEQYF	TGCAGTGCTAGTCAGGGGGCCTCCTACGAGCAGTACTTC
TRBV6-5	few	.	15	TRBJ2-1	CASSRPRALFNEQFF	TGTGCCAGCAGTAGACCCAGGGCTTTGTTCAATGAGCAGTTCTTC
TRBV7-9	few	TRBD1	15	TRBJ2-2	CASSDRGQHTGELFF	TGTGCCAGCAGTGACAGGGGGCAACACACCGGGGAGCTGTTTTTT
TRBV12-3/TRBV12-4	.	.	13	TRBJ1-2	CASSFRQMSGYTF	TGTGCCAGCAGTTTCCGACAAATGAGTGGCTACACCTTC
TRBV5-1	few	.	15	TRBJ1-4	CASSLAFGRNEKLFF	TGCGCCAGCAGCTTGGCCTTTGGTAGGAATGAAAAACTGTTTTTT
TRBV7-8	few	TRBD2	16	TRBJ2-1	CASTPWRTSGGNEQFF	TGTGCCAGCACCCCCTGGAGGACTAGCGGGGGAAATGAGCAGTTCTTC
TRBV12-3/TRBV12-4	.	TRBD1	18	TRBJ2-5	CAISLRRQGVRGQETQYF	TGTGCCATCAGTTTACGCCGACAGGGGGTGAGGGGCCAAGAGACCCAGTACTTC
TRBV2	.	.	13	TRBJ2-3	CASNSHEGDTQYF	TGTGCCAGCAACTCCCACGAGGGAGATACGCAGTATTTT
TRBV10-2	.	.	14	TRBJ1-4	CASRSWGPDEKLFF	TGCGCCAGCCGATCATGGGGGCCTGATGAAAAACTGTTTTTT
TRBV5-6	few	TRBD2	15	TRBJ2-1	CASSVGLAEYNEQFF	TGTGCCAGCAGCGTGGGACTAGCGGAGTACAATGAGCAGTTCTTC
TRBV7-6	few	.	17	TRBJ2-1	CASSLEPSGDIYNEQFF	TGTGCCAGCAGCTTAGAACCCTCTGGAGACATTTACAATGAGCAGTTCTTC
TRBV4-1	few	.	13	TRBJ1-1	CASSVLGATEAFF	TGCGCCAGCAGTGTTCTTGGGGCCACTGAAGCTTTCTTT
TRBV4-3	few	TRBD1	15	TRBJ2-2	CASSQRQGLTGELFF	TGCGCCAGCAGCCAGCGACAGGGGCTCACCGGGGAGCTGTTTTTT
TRBV2	.	.	15	TRBJ1-6	CASSDLGGSNSPLHF	TGTGCCAGCAGCGACCTGGGTGGAAGCAATTCACCCCTCCACTTT
TRBV12-3/TRBV12-4	many	.	13	TRBJ2-1	CASSSSSYNEQFF	TGTGCCAGCAGTTCTAGCTCCTACAATGAGCAGTTCTTC
TRBV5-1	few	.	14	TRBJ2-5	CASRRTGQQETQYF	TGCGCCAGCAGACGGACGGGACAACAAGAGACCCAGTACTTC
TRBV28	.	TRBD2	16	TRBJ2-4	CASSPLGDLAGNIQYF	TGTGCCAGCAGTCCCCTGGGGGACTTAGCGGGGAACATTCAGTACTTC
TRBV4-1	few	.	16	TRBJ1-5	CASSQERRQGYQPQHF	TGCGCCAGCAGCCAAGAGCGAAGGCAGGGATATCAGCCCCAGCATTTT
TRBV18	many	.	11	TRBJ2-5	CASSRTETQYF	TGTGCCAGCTCACGCACGGAGACCCAGTACTTC
TRBV5-4	few	TRBD1	17	TRBJ2-7	CASSLALDYRGPYEQYF	TGTGCCAGCAGCTTGGCCCTAGACTACAGGGGGCCCTACGAGCAGTACTTC